This T cell receptor beta chain emerged from a study of blood T cell repertoires in COVID-19. In the source study's methods: Estimation of nucleated cell counts relied on the amplification of reference gene primers. The protocol was immunoSEQ multiplex PCR, while the TCRdb copy is restricted to in-frame clones and leaves out a portion. V and J calls and clone size are as listed in that table; D and trimming were resolved from the DNA. The sample lists over 100,000 clones, around four fifths seen once, with around 8% in the top ten. The sequenced sample consisted of peripheral blood. The source is a man between 65 and 79 years old with acute or convalescent COVID-19.

CDR3 sequence reads: CASRGLATNNEQFF. DNA for the CDR3: TGTGCCAGTAGGGGGCTAGCGACTAACAATGAGCAGTTCTTC. V gene TRBV19 combines with J gene TRBJ2-1, with D possibly being TRBD2 (6 bases). The CDR3 is 14 residues long. The germline V and J ends were trimmed by 6 bases and 5 bases, with 14 bases remaining between them. CDR1 is LNHDA and CDR2 is SQIVND in the germline V gene (reference sequence).